Listed below are T cell receptor beta chains from one sample, sequenced in a study of beta chain features in type 1 diabetes. Profiled with immunoSEQ multiplex PCR; TCRdb holds only in-frame clones, not every one. The table records 150,000 or so clones, around a tenth of them present only once. The specimen was central memory CD4+ T cells from blood. Receptors originate from a man younger than 35 in good health. CDR3s leave out the opening cysteine and the closing phenylalanine or tryptophan.

>TRBJ2-3|TRBV5-4
ASSYRTSGGFSTDTQY
>TRBJ2-5|TRBV29-1
SVERTGRETQY
>TRBJ1-5|TRBV7-9
ASSITTGGWNQPQH
>TRBJ2-7|TRBV4-3
ASSQFGTGGSYEQY
>TRBJ2-3|TRBV6-5
ASSYMSTSTDTQY
>TRBJ1-2|TRBV6-5
ASSPAGQGAYGYT
>TRBJ2-7|TRBV27
ASSLSSLSYEQY
>TRBJ2-3|TRBV9
ASSVVASGVTDTQY
>TRBJ2-6|TRBV4-1
ASSQGRRQPSGANVLT
>TRBJ2-5|TRBV11-2
ASSQWETQY
>TRBJ2-5|TRBV7-8
ASTMGGLNRKTQY
>TRBJ2-7|TRBV7-8
ASSLGTASYEQY
>TRBJ1-4|TRBV14
ASTTRRGKLF
>TRBJ2-2|TRBV29-1
SAKGLAYTGELF
>TRBJ2-1|TRBV6-5
ASSRAGTGHNEQF
>TRBJ2-3|TRBV7-3
ASSLVGTSTDTQY
>TRBJ2-7|TRBV11-3
ASSPSSTVYEQY
>TRBJ1-5|TRBV29-1
SVGDGVNQPQH
>TRBJ2-7|TRBV7-2
ASSSTRTVYEQY
>TRBJ2-1|TRBV4-3
ASSPMGDRGDHEQF
>TRBJ2-1|TRBV18
ASSPLASYNEQF
>TRBJ2-7|TRBV2
ASNGLAGSSYEQY
>TRBJ2-1|TRBV6-5
ASTARRAYNEQF
>TRBJ2-3|TRBV7-8
ASTQGDKADTQY
>TRBJ1-4|TRBV5-1
ASSLWAGRDEKLF
>TRBJ2-3|TRBV10-3
AISEGGVSTDTQY
>TRBJ2-1|TRBV7-3
ASSSSGQAYNEQF
>TRBJ1-6|TRBV27
ASSRDRYSPLH
>TRBJ2-1|TRBV19
ASSIGLHNEQF
>TRBJ1-5|TRBV28
ASSTGVNQPQH
>TRBJ2-3|TRBV7-2
ASSLAATSGGTDTQY
>TRBJ1-2|TRBV18
ASSPATPNNYGYT
>TRBJ1-2|TRBV7-9
ASSLGSGGKGYT
>TRBJ2-7|TRBV6-5
ASRRDGPYEQY
>TRBJ2-7|TRBV7-2
ASSLAGGDPYEQY
>TRBJ1-5|TRBV5-5
ASSWAPGQGASSNQPQH
>TRBJ2-3|TRBV7-6
ASSPGQPDTQY
>TRBJ2-3|TRBV7-9
ASSSLAGNPDTQY
>TRBJ2-7|TRBV4-2
ASSLGDRVTSYEQY
>TRBJ2-5|TRBV4-2
ASSQDWSGQETQY
>TRBJ1-2|TRBV6-5
ASSLTVNYGYT
>TRBJ2-4|TRBV27
ASSLDRGYADIQY
>TRBJ2-3|TRBV5-4
ASSLSTAGYLPDTQY
>TRBJ1-5|TRBV2
ASRGTGSQPQH
>TRBJ1-2|TRBV29-1
SVGTGGLYT
>TRBJ2-1|TRBV9
ASSVVTAKYNEQF
>TRBJ2-6|TRBV5-4
ASSARTAPSGANVLT
>TRBJ2-5|TRBV25-1
ASSGDAGGRETQY
>TRBJ2-5|TRBV7-2
ASSLGLFQETQY
>TRBJ2-7|TRBV28
ASSVFQGSYEQY
>TRBJ2-3|TRBV4-1
ASSQDGDGRGTQY